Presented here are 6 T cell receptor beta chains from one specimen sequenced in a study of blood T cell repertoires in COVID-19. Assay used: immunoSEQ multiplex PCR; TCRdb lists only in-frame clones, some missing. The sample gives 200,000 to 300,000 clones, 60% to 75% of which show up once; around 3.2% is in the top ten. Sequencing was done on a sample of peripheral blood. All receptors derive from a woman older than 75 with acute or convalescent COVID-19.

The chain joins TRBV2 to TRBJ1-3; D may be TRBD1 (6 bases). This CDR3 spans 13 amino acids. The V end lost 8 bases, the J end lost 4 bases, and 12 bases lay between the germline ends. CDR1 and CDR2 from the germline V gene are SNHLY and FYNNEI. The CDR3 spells CASAYRVGNTIYF. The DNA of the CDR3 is TGTGCCAGCGCATACAGGGTGGGAAACACCATATATTTT.

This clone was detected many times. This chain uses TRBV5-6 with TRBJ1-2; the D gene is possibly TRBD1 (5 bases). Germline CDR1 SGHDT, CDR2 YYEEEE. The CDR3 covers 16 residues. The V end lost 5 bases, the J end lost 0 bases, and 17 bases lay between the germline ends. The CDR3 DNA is TGTGCCAGCAGACCCCGGGGGGTCAGTCCTAACTATGGCTACACCTTC. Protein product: CASRPRGVSPNYGYTF.

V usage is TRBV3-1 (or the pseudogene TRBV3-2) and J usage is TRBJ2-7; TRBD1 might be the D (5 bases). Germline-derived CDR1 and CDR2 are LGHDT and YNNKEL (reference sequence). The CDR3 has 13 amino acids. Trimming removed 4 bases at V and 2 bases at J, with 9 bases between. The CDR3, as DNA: TGTGCCAGCAGCCTCATGGGGCCCTACGAGCAGTACTTC. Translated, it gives CASSLMGPYEQYF.

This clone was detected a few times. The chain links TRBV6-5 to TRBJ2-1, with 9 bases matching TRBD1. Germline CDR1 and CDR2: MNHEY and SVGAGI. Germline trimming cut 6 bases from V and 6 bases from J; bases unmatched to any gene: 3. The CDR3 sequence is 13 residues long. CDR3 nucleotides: TGTGCCAGCAGGGGGACAGGGCCCAATGAGCAGTTCTTC. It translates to CASRGTGPNEQFF.

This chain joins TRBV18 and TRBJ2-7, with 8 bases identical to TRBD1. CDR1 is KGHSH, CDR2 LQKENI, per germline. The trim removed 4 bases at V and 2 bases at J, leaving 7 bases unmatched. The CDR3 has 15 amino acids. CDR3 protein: CASSQRGTGPYEQYF. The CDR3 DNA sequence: TGTGCCAGCTCACAGAGAGGGACAGGACCCTACGAGCAGTACTTC.

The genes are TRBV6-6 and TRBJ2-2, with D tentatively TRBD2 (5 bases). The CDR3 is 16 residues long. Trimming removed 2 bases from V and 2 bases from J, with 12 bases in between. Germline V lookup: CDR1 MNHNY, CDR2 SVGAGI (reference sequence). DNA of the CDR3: TGTGCCAGCAGTTACGAGGGAATTATCAACACCGGGGAGCTGTTTTTT. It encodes CASSYEGIINTGELFF.